This T cell receptor (beta chain) was identified in a study of T cell repertoires in ileal Crohn's disease. At the level of the study: Median disease duration was nearly eight years; about 35% smoked at surgery. About half of patients got postoperative therapy: about a dozen thiopurines, under 20 anti-TNF.

Time point given: neoterminal ileum biopsy at postoperative endoscopy, about 6 months after surgery. Each sample's TCRB immunosequencing used around 500 nanograms of biopsy DNA. Profiled with immunoSEQ multiplex PCR; TCRdb holds only in-frame clones, not every one. The sample consists of 55,000 to 65,000 clones, about 89% of them appearing once. The CDR3 contains 15 residues. Germline V gives CDR1 SGHVS, CDR2 FQNEAQ. Trimming removed 6 bases at V and 3 bases at J, with 15 bases between. The clonotype was recovered from an adult with Crohn's disease. The chain carries TRBV7-8 and TRBJ1-3, with D possibly TRBD1 on 5 matching bases. Source material: ileal tissue. The CDR3, as DNA: TGTGCCAGCAGAACGAATCTTCAGGGTGGAAACACCATATATTTT. Its protein product is CASRTNLQGGNTIYF.